This is a list of T cell receptor beta chains from one sample in a study of T cell repertoires in cytomegalovirus infection. TCRdb analysed the reads with MiXCR anew, one entry per CDR3 protein. The sample contains nearly 700,000 distinct CDR3 sequences, roughly 33% of which appear only once. For these TCRs, the target antigens are not known. The sample here was cultured PBMCs, taken from culture after CMV antigen stimulation. The receptors come from a human donor in good health (CMV status not recorded). Some clones in this sample may be carry-over from other donors' samples. Both conserved end residues are part of each CDR3. The D gene is left open where the match is weak. Only some rows state a clone size, as once, few, many or a class for expanded clones.

V gene	clone size	CDR3 length	D gene	J gene	CDR3 DNA	CDR3 protein
TRBV12-3/TRBV12-4	many	18	TRBD1	TRBJ2-2	TGTGCCAGCAGACCACCACTTACCGGGACAGCGAACACCGGGGAGCTGTTTTTT	CASRPPLTGTANTGELFF
TRBV20-1	.	16	TRBD1	TRBJ2-1	TGCAGTGCTCCCATCTTGACAGGGCTGGGGTACAATGAGCAGTTCTTC	CSAPILTGLGYNEQFF
TRBV6-2/TRBV6-3	few	15	TRBD2	TRBJ2-3	TGTGCCAGCAGTTACAAACTAGCGGCCGCAGATACGCAGTATTTT	CASSYKLAAADTQYF
TRBV7-8	many	18	TRBD1	TRBJ1-6	TGTGCCAGCAGCCCCGGACAGGGCCGAGTGTCTTATAATTCACCCCTCCACTTT	CASSPGQGRVSYNSPLHF
TRBV7-2	.	14	TRBD2	TRBJ2-1	TGTGCCAGCGGCGCCAACGGACTAGCGGGAGGACGGTTCTTC	CASGANGLAGGRFF
TRBV6-5	few	13	.	TRBJ2-7	TGTGCCAGCAGTTACTCACCCCTCTACGAGCAGTACTTC	CASSYSPLYEQYF
TRBV4-3	few	16	TRBD2	TRBJ2-7	TGCGCCAGCAGCCTCCCTGGGAGCGGGAGTCACTACGAGCAGTACTTC	CASSLPGSGSHYEQYF
TRBV5-4	.	15	TRBD2	TRBJ2-7	TGTGCCAGCAGCGCGACTAGCGGGAGGGCCTACGAGCAGTACTTC	CASSATSGRAYEQYF
TRBV5-4	few	15	.	TRBJ2-7	TGTGCCAGCAGCCCAGGGAGAGGGGAGGCCTACGAGCAGTACTTC	CASSPGRGEAYEQYF
TRBV7-2	.	14	TRBD1	TRBJ2-7	TGTGCCAGCAGCTTAGCGACAGGGGACTACGAGCAGTACTTC	CASSLATGDYEQYF
TRBV6-2/TRBV6-3	.	14	.	TRBJ2-4	TGTGCCAGCACCCTGGACTCGGCCAAAAACATTCAGTACTTC	CASTLDSAKNIQYF
TRBV4-1	few	15	TRBD1	TRBJ1-2	TGCGCCAGCAGCCGCTCCCGGACAGGGGCGGCTGGCTACACCTTC	CASSRSRTGAAGYTF
TRBV7-6	few	13	.	TRBJ2-5	TGTGCCAGCAGCTTCACAGTCCAAGAGACCCAGTACTTC	CASSFTVQETQYF
TRBV7-8	.	13	.	TRBJ1-6	TGTGCCAGCAGCTTAGTGGGGGCCTCACCCCTCCACTTT	CASSLVGASPLHF
TRBV11-2	.	18	TRBD2	TRBJ2-5	TGTGCCAGCCTCCCCCCCTTGTTAGCGGGAGGCCGCTATGCGACCCAGTACTTC	CASLPPLLAGGRYATQYF
TRBV6-4	.	13	.	TRBJ2-2	TGTGCCAGCAGTGTGGTCGTCACCGGGGAGCTGTTTTTT	CASSVVVTGELFF
TRBV9	once	15	.	TRBJ2-1	TGTGCCAGCGGCTCTCCCGCCCGCTCCTACAATGAGCAGTTCTTC	CASGSPARSYNEQFF
TRBV11-2	.	15	.	TRBJ2-7	TGTGCCAGCAGCTCCGGCGGAGCCTCGACCTACGAGCAGTACTTC	CASSSGGASTYEQYF
TRBV7-9	many	14	.	TRBJ2-1	TGTGCCAGCAGCGAAACAGGGATATACAATGAGCAGTTCTTC	CASSETGIYNEQFF
TRBV6-2/TRBV6-3	.	16	.	TRBJ2-3	TGTGCCAGCAGTTATAGCAGGATGCCGTCGTCGGATACGCAGTATTTT	CASSYSRMPSSDTQYF
TRBV20-1	few	12	.	TRBJ2-1	TGCAGTGCTAGGGGGGTCCCCAATGAGCAGTTCTTC	CSARGVPNEQFF
TRBV6-1	.	13	.	TRBJ2-7	TGTGCCAGCAGTGACCGGGACTCTCGGAAGCCCTACTTC	CASSDRDSRKPYF
TRBV7-2	few	13	.	TRBJ2-7	TGTGCCAGCAGCTTAGTAGCAGGGTTCGAGCAGTACTTC	CASSLVAGFEQYF
TRBV3-1	.	17	TRBD2	TRBJ2-1	TGTGCCAGCAGCCCCTACGGCGATAGCGGGACTCACAATGAGCAGTTCTTC	CASSPYGDSGTHNEQFF
TRBV11-2	.	15	TRBD1	TRBJ2-7	TGTGCCAGCAGCCCCAGGACAGGGATGTTGGACGAGCAGTACTTC	CASSPRTGMLDEQYF
TRBV7-6	few	17	.	TRBJ2-2	TGTGCCAGCAGCTTAGGTCTTTTCAGCCGGGACACCGGGGAGCTGTTTTTT	CASSLGLFSRDTGELFF
TRBV6-2/TRBV6-3	few	15	TRBD1	TRBJ1-2	TGTGCCAGCAGGCCGACAGGGCGGAGGGCGTATGGCTACACCTTC	CASRPTGRRAYGYTF
TRBV5-1	.	15	.	TRBJ2-1	TGCGCCAGCAGCTTGGTGGTGGGGGCCAACAATGAGCAGTTCTTC	CASSLVVGANNEQFF
TRBV7-9	.	14	.	TRBJ1-1	TGTGCCAGCAGCGCGGGACAAATGAACACTGAAGCTTTCTTT	CASSAGQMNTEAFF
TRBV6-1	few	15	.	TRBJ1-5	TGTGCCAGCAGCCCAAGGTGGGGCGGGGATCAGCCCCAGCATTTT	CASSPRWGGDQPQHF
TRBV4-1	.	13	TRBD1	TRBJ2-1	TGCGCCAGCAGCTCGACAGGGGGCTATGAGCAGTTCTTC	CASSSTGGYEQFF
TRBV6-2/TRBV6-3	.	15	TRBD1	TRBJ2-2	TGTGCCAGCAGTTCCAACAGGGGGCCCCCCGGGGAGCTGTTTTTT	CASSSNRGPPGELFF
TRBV27	.	14	.	TRBJ2-7	TGTGCCAGCAGCAGGGAAGGGTTCAACTACGAGCAGTACTTC	CASSREGFNYEQYF
TRBV20-1	.	16	TRBD2	TRBJ2-7	TGCAGTGCTAGGGATCCAAGGACTAGCGCGTCCTACGAGCAGTACTTC	CSARDPRTSASYEQYF
TRBV4-3	few	16	TRBD2	TRBJ2-2	TGCGCCAGCAGCCGACTAGCGGGAGGAGGGACCGGGGAGCTGTTTTTT	CASSRLAGGGTGELFF
TRBV2	.	15	TRBD2	TRBJ2-3	TGTGCCAGCGCCCTAGCGGGGGTTCTCACAGATACGCAGTATTTT	CASALAGVLTDTQYF
TRBV14	.	13	.	TRBJ2-1	TGTGCCAGCAGCCAAGTGGCAGCGGGTGAGCAGTTCTTC	CASSQVAAGEQFF
TRBV7-2	many	12	.	TRBJ2-3	TGTGCCAGCAGCTCCCTCGGAGATACGCAGTATTTT	CASSSLGDTQYF
TRBV10-3	.	14	TRBD2	TRBJ2-7	TGTGCCATCAGTGGGTCTAGCGGGTCCTACGAGCAGTACTTC	CAISGSSGSYEQYF
TRBV7-2	many	13	.	TRBJ1-6	TGTGCCAGCAGCCCCGGTGGTATTTCACCCCTCCACTTT	CASSPGGISPLHF
TRBV6-5	few	15	.	TRBJ1-5	TGTGCCAGCAGTCCCGGGCAGGGCATTAATCAGCCCCAGCATTTT	CASSPGQGINQPQHF
TRBV11-2	few	15	.	TRBJ1-6	TGTGCCAGCAGCTTAAATGGGCCACGTAATTCACCCCTCCACTTT	CASSLNGPRNSPLHF
TRBV7-9	.	14	.	TRBJ1-1	TGTGCCAGCAGCTTGCCGGGGGGGGGCACTGAAGCTTTCTTT	CASSLPGGGTEAFF
TRBV7-2	.	13	.	TRBJ1-2	TGTGCCAGCAGCAACCAGGGCGGCTATGGCTACACCTTC	CASSNQGGYGYTF
TRBV7-8	many	15	TRBD2	TRBJ2-5	TGTGCCAGCAGCCTATCCGGGAGGAGGGCAGAGACCCAGTACTTC	CASSLSGRRAETQYF
TRBV6-8	.	17	TRBD2	TRBJ2-1	TGTGCCAGCACCGGGCTAGCGGGGGGGCAAGGGAGAAATGAGCAGTTCTTC	CASTGLAGGQGRNEQFF
TRBV6-2/TRBV6-3	.	15	TRBD1	TRBJ2-1	TGTGCCAGCAGTTACGCGGGACAGGTGGGCTATGAGCAGTTCTTC	CASSYAGQVGYEQFF
TRBV28	.	15	.	TRBJ1-5	TGTGCCAGCACCGATAAGTCCGGGATGATTCAGCCCCAGCATTTT	CASTDKSGMIQPQHF
TRBV7-8	.	15	TRBD1	TRBJ2-2	TGTGCCAGCAGCTCCATGACAGGGTTTGGCGGGGAGCTGTTTTTT	CASSSMTGFGGELFF
TRBV12-3/TRBV12-4	few	17	TRBD2	TRBJ2-5	TGTGCCAGCAGTCCAGGGACTAGCGGGAGTTGGCAAGAGACCCAGTACTTC	CASSPGTSGSWQETQYF
TRBV2	.	15	.	TRBJ1-5	TGTGCCAGCAGTGAAGAGGGCACCGGGAGTCAGCCCCAGCATTTT	CASSEEGTGSQPQHF
TRBV6-2/TRBV6-3	few	13	.	TRBJ2-3	TGTGCCAGCAGTTCCACACCAACAGATACGCAGTATTTT	CASSSTPTDTQYF
TRBV6-6	.	15	.	TRBJ2-1	TGTGCCAGCAGTAGGACGGCGAGCTCCTACAATGAGCAGTTCTTC	CASSRTASSYNEQFF
TRBV11-2	few	13	.	TRBJ2-7	TGTGCCAGCAAACTAGATTCTTTCCACGAGCAGTACTTC	CASKLDSFHEQYF
TRBV15	.	14	.	TRBJ1-5	TGTGCCACCAGCAGCCGGGACAGCAATCAGCCCCAGCATTTT	CATSSRDSNQPQHF
TRBV18	many	13	.	TRBJ1-1	TGTGCCAGCAGCCCGGGGGTGAACACTGAAGCTTTCTTT	CASSPGVNTEAFF
TRBV7-2	many	13	.	TRBJ1-5	TGTGCCAGCAGCTTAGGGGGACTGGGAGCCCAGCATTTT	CASSLGGLGAQHF
TRBV19	.	16	TRBD1	TRBJ1-5	TGTGCCAGTAAGTGGACAGGGGGCTTCGGCAATCAGCCCCAGCATTTT	CASKWTGGFGNQPQHF